This record looks at one TCR beta chain sequence and its context. Germline V gene data show CDR1 as MNHEY and CDR2 as SVGAGI. The CDR3 loop spans 12 amino acids. V shed 11 bases, J shed 3 bases, and the junction held 5 bases outside the gene matches. The record originates from a study of blood T cell repertoires in COVID-19. At the level of the study: The samples span acute and convalescent COVID-19 from the United States, Italy and Spain. PBMCs, B-cell-depleted T cells, or T cells were the source of the cDNA or gDNA that made up the material.

Source study methods: Amplifying reference gene primers gave estimates of nucleated cell counts. Assay used: immunoSEQ multiplex PCR; TCRdb lists only in-frame clones, some missing. V and J calls and clone size follow that table, whereas D and trimming were derived from the DNA. Of roughly 220,000 clones in the sample, about 86% are singletons; the top ten hold roughly 3%. V usage is TRBV6-5 and J usage is TRBJ2-3, with 7 nucleotides matching TRBD1. Sequencing was carried out using peripheral blood. The sequence was obtained from a woman under 40 who had recovered from COVID-19. The CDR3 sequence is CAVRGSTDTQYF. The CDR3 DNA follows: TGTGCCGTCAGGGGGTCGACAGATACGCAGTATTTT.